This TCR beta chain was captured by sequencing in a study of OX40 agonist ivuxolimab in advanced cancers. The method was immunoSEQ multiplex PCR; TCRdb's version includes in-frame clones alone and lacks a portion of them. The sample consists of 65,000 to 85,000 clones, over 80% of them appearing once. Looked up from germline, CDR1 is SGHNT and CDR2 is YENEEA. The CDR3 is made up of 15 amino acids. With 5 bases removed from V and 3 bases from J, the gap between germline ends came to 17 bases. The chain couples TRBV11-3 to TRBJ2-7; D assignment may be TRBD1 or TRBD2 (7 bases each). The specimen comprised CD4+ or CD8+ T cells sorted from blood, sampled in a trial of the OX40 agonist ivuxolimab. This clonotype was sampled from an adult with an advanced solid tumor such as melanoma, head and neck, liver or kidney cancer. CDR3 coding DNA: TGTGCCAGCAGCAGGGGGGGACAGCGGGGCTACGAGCAGTACTTC. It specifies CASSRGGQRGYEQYF.